This T cell receptor (beta chain) was sequenced during a study of cytomegalovirus exposure and HLA in healthy donors. Study-wide findings and caveats: A list of approximately 160 TCR beta chains associated with cytomegalovirus was given. Beyond CMV serostatus, there was no information to go on about immune exposure.

V dropped 3 bases and J dropped 5 bases, with 16 bases sitting between them. The CDR3 has 16 residues. The germline gives CDR1 SEHNR, CDR2 FQNEAQ (reference sequence). On this clone itself: Its specificity is unknown.

Vbeta (60) and Jbeta (13) primers were used in the PCR. Generated by immunoSEQ multiplex PCR, the TCRdb table keeps only in-frame clones and is missing some. The table includes 200,000 to 250,000 clones, roughly 81% detected once. Sequencing was performed on PBMCs. This sequence joins TRBV7-9 and TRBJ1-4; a possible D gene is TRBD1 (6 bases). The TCR was taken from a girl aged 2-10 years in good health and CMV-seronegative. The CDR3 DNA reads as TGTGCCAGCAGCTTTACGGGGGGCATCGAGAATGAAAAACTGTTTTTT. Protein: CASSFTGGIENEKLFF.